This T cell receptor (beta chain) was recorded in a study of blood T cell repertoires in COVID-19 (dated by TCRdb to 2020 to 2022). As for the study more broadly: Collaborator samples came from the United States, Italy and Spain and covered acute and convalescent phases of COVID-19. The prospective study material was composed of cDNA or gDNA derived from T cells, B-cell-depleted T cells, or PBMCs. The dataset comprised deeply sampled blood TCRbeta repertoires from subjects exposed to, actively infected with, or recovered from COVID-19. The repertoires were released in a freely available public database intended as a resource for research on the immune response to SARS-CoV-2. The samples were drawn from the first 160 participants of the ongoing ImmuneRACE study and from 950 to 1,500 subjects provided by 6 global collaborators. Sample metadata almost always included a de-identified subject ID, COVID-19 status, age in years and sex. Where available, HLA class I and class II types were obtained from metadata supplied by the sample provider rather than from assay-based typing. Here is what the overall study found, with its caveats: The amount of clinical and demographic metadata varied by source and participant and was provided uncurated.

The table lists this clone with a count of one. What this receptor recognizes is not known. The input lacks base qualities; no much larger clone sits a single base away. TCRbeta CDR3 regions were amplified from genomic DNA by means of the immunoSEQ Assay, a bias-controlled multiplex PCR. On the authors' methods: Nucleated cell counts per sample were estimated from amplification of reference gene primers within the assay. Sequence reads were collapsed and filtered to measure the absolute abundance of every unique TCRbeta CDR3 rearrangement. For each sample, productive Simpson clonality was calculated as the square root of Simpson's diversity index over productive rearrangements. TCRdb limited this immuneACCESS table to in-frame rearrangements with V and J called. A share of clones is missing; checked studies link under half to unresolved V genes, and the rest is unexplained. V, J and clone size are taken as reported in that table, and D and trimming were inferred from the DNA itself. This sample gives roughly 430,000 clones in total; approximately 91% of them show up just once. Of the sample, roughly 1.9% is held by the ten largest clones.

From cysteine to phenylalanine, the CDR3 is 13 amino acids long. Solely the CDR3 DNA is kept, with 39 bases framed from the first base. CDR1 ENHRY and CDR2 SYGVKD are derived from the germline V gene. V has 7 bases trimmed and J has 4 bases trimmed; junction bases matching no gene number 4. Participants in the prospective study were aged roughly 18 to 95 years, lived in 20 to 25 United States geographic areas, and enrolled through a virtual design. In the prospective study, participants were assigned to cohorts based on the clinical history participants reported in a screening survey and a study questionnaire. Each participant in the prospective study had whole blood, serum and a nasopharyngeal or oropharyngeal swab collected by mobile phlebotomists. Additional blood draws and questionnaires over a 2-month period could optionally be provided by prospective study participants. Before DNA extraction, prospective study blood samples were shipped either frozen or at room temperature.

The receptor's source is a woman aged 40 to 49 with acute COVID-19. Sequenced input: PBMCs or T cells enriched from blood (not recorded which). The V and J genes are TRBV10-3 and TRBJ2-5; TRBD1 lines up with 9 middle nucleotides. The sequence in DNA is TGTGCCATCATGGACAGGGGAGGAGAGACCCAGTACTTC. This sequence encodes CAIMDRGGETQYF.